A selection of T cell receptor beta chains follows, all from one sample in a study of regulatory T cells in long-lasting Graves disease. TCRdb re-derived calls from the multiplex PCR reads in MiXCR, one entry per CDR3 protein. Among about 290,000 distinct CDR3 sequences, roughly 21% were seen once, and the ten largest hold roughly 50%. The specimen was peripheral blood mononuclear cells (PBMCs), collected when the disease was refractory, from a patient treated with antithyroid drugs. These receptors all stem from a female donor with Graves disease. Both conserved end residues are part of each CDR3. D genes are given only for firm matches. Where a row states a size, it is once, few, many or the class of an expanded clone; other rows omit it.

cdr3_nt,cdr3_aa,j_call,v_call,d_call,clone_size
TGTGCCAGCAGCTTAGTCGGTGAAGAAAAACTGTTTTTT,CASSLVGEEKLFF,TRBJ1-4,TRBV7-9,NA,many
TGTGCCAGCAGCCCACGACGGACGGGGTTGTTCGGGGAGCTGTTTTTT,CASSPRRTGLFGELFF,TRBJ2-2,TRBV11-2,NA,many
TGTGCCAGCAGCCCCCCCCTAGCCAAAAACATTCAGTACTTC,CASSPPLAKNIQYF,TRBJ2-4,TRBV2,NA,NA
TGTGCCAGCAACCCACCGGGACAGGGGGCGCGGGAGACCCAGTACTTC,CASNPPGQGARETQYF,TRBJ2-5,TRBV28,TRBD1,many
TGCAGTGCTAGAGGTGGGAGAGGGACCGGGGAGCTGTTTTTT,CSARGGRGTGELFF,TRBJ2-2,TRBV20-1,NA,few
TGTGCCAGCAGTTTCGGTCGGGGCAGTAACACCGGGGAGCTGTTTTTT,CASSFGRGSNTGELFF,TRBJ2-2,TRBV28,NA,many
TGTGCCAGCAGTACCGGAGGCAATCAGCCCCAGCATTTT,CASSTGGNQPQHF,TRBJ1-5,TRBV6-1,NA,many
TGTGCCAGCAGCAGTACTAGCGGGGGCCTGGGGGAGCAGTACTTC,CASSSTSGGLGEQYF,TRBJ2-7,TRBV11-2,TRBD2,few
TGTGCCAGCAGTTACGGGGGACAGGGCCAAGAGACCCAGTACTTC,CASSYGGQGQETQYF,TRBJ2-5,TRBV6-5,TRBD1,many
TGTGCCTGGAGTGTAGACGGGGTCTACGAGCAGTACTTC,CAWSVDGVYEQYF,TRBJ2-7,TRBV30,NA,many
TGTGCCACCAGCAGAGTGGCAGGGGAGGCCTACGAGCAGTACTTC,CATSRVAGEAYEQYF,TRBJ2-7,TRBV15,NA,many
TGCGCCAGCAGCGGGGCGGGACCCAATTACGAGCAGTACTTC,CASSGAGPNYEQYF,TRBJ2-7,TRBV5-1,NA,NA
TGTGCCAGCAGCTTACTGGAGGGGATTGAAAATGGCTACACCTTC,CASSLLEGIENGYTF,TRBJ1-2,TRBV13,NA,NA
TGTGCCAGCACTCCAAATGGGAATCCTCTAGCGGGAGGTATTACCTACGAGCAGTACTTC,CASTPNGNPLAGGITYEQYF,TRBJ2-7,TRBV6-1,TRBD2,many